Listed here are 20 T cell receptor beta chains from one sample, sequenced in a study of memory CD4+ T cells and cytomegalovirus serostatus. The sort gate was single viable CD3+CD4+CD8-CD45RO+ cells for memory CD4+ T cells. Sequenced by immunoSEQ multiplex PCR; TCRdb stores in-frame clones only, minus some. The table includes fewer than 50,000 clones, over 60% detected once. Input material: memory CD4+ T cells from blood. The receptor source for this set is an adult in good health and CMV-seronegative.

This clone was observed a handful of times. The chain is built from TRBV10-3 and TRBJ1-1, with D perhaps matching TRBD1 (6 bases). The CDR3 runs to 11 residues. The germline CDR1 and CDR2 sequences are ENHRY and SYGVKD. Deletions cut 6 bases from V and 8 bases from J, with 10 bases between. The CDR3 spells CAISTGTEAFF. The CDR3 nucleotides are TGTGCCATCAGCACCGGGACAGAAGCTTTCTTT.

The rearrangement joins TRBV29-1 to TRBJ1-1, with 8 bases fitting TRBD1. The CDR3 is made up of 10 amino acids. Germline V CDR1 and CDR2: SQVTM, ANQGSEA. V lost 7 bases to trimming and J lost 7 bases; unmatched junction nucleotides: 2. The CDR3 protein is CSAGTGEAFF. CDR3 nucleotides: TGCAGCGCCGGGACAGGTGAAGCTTTCTTT.

In its sample, this clone was seen a few times. The DNA for the CDR3 is TGTGCCAGCAGCTCTGACATGTGGGCTTTCTTT. It yields the protein CASSSDMWAFF. This chain uses TRBV11-3 with TRBJ1-1; D remains unclear. The germline gives CDR1 SGHNT, CDR2 YENEEA. The CDR3 extends over 11 amino acids. Trimming removed 4 bases from V and 11 bases from J, with 11 bases in between.

This chain joins TRBV4-3 and TRBJ1-4; no firm D call. CDR1 and CDR2 from the germline V gene are LGHNA and YSLEER. V gave up 0 bases and J gave up 8 bases, with 16 bases separating them. The CDR3 is made up of 16 amino acids. CDR3 nucleotide sequence: TGCGCCAGCAGCCAAGAAAGGAAGGGCCGAGAGGAAAAACTGTTTTTT. Encoded protein: CASSQERKGREEKLFF.

This clone was detected once. The chain couples TRBV10-3 to TRBJ1-1; 8 bases match TRBD1. Germline CDR1 ENHRY, CDR2 SYGVKD. Trimming cost V 6 bases and J 1 base; bases outside gene matches: 7. The CDR3 is made up of 15 amino acids. The CDR3 loop is CAISRTGTQNTEAFF. CDR3 in DNA: TGTGCCATCAGCCGGACAGGGACTCAGAACACTGAAGCTTTCTTT.

CDR3 nucleotide sequence: TGTGCCAGCAGCCAAGGGACAGGCGACGGGGCCGGGGAGCTGTTTTTT. Translated, it gives CASSQGTGDGAGELFF. V is TRBV5-6 and J is TRBJ2-2; 8 nucleotides match TRBD1. V shed 4 bases, J shed 6 bases, and the junction held 11 bases outside the gene matches. The CDR3 is 16 amino acids. The germline V gene encodes CDR1 SGHDT and CDR2 YYEEEE.

The J gene is TRBJ2-3, the V gene TRBV2; D call uncertain. With 7 bases removed from V and 2 bases from J, the gap between germline ends came to 13 bases. The CDR3 loop spans 14 amino acids. Germline lookup yields CDR1 SNHLY and CDR2 FYNNEI. The CDR3 sequence: CASKAVTSTDTQYF. CDR3 bases: TGTGCCAGCAAAGCAGTTACGTCCACAGATACGCAGTATTTT.

The chain is built from TRBV18 and TRBJ2-2; possible D gene TRBD2, 5 bases. The CDR3 has 15 residues. V lost 3 bases, J lost 4 bases, and 12 bases lay in between. Germline CDR1 reads KGHSH; CDR2 reads LQKENI. The CDR3 spells CASSPPSGGTGELFF. CDR3 bases: TGTGCCAGCTCACCCCCCAGCGGAGGCACCGGGGAGCTGTTTTTT.

This sequence joins TRBV7-2 and TRBJ1-2; D is undetermined. The CDR3 runs 12 residues. Per germline, CDR1 SGHTA and CDR2 FQGNSA. V was clipped by 3 bases and J by 4 bases, with 6 bases between them. CDR3: CASSFLGYGYTF. The CDR3 nucleotides are TGTGCCAGCAGCTTTTTGGGCTATGGCTACACCTTC.

V gene TRBV11-2 combines with J gene TRBJ1-1, with TRBD1 identical over 8 bases. This CDR3 contains 14 residues. The V and J ends lost 1 base and 3 bases, in that order; junction bases with no gene match: 1. The germline V gene has CDR1 SGHAT and CDR2 FQNNGV. CDR3 sequence: CASSLAGGYTEAFF. DNA of the CDR3: TGTGCCAGCAGCTTAGCAGGGGGCTACACTGAAGCTTTCTTT. Supplemented by reference TRBV11-2 and TRBJ1-1, the full variable domain reads EAGVAQSPRYKIIEKRQSVAFWCNPISGHATLYWYQQILGQGPKLLIQFQNNGVVDDSQLPKDRFSAERLKGVDSTLKIQPAKLEDSAVYLCASSLAGGYTEAFFGQGTRLTVV.

This sequence joins TRBV29-1 and TRBJ2-3; 7 nucleotides align to TRBD1. CDR3 length: 14 amino acids. V was clipped by 7 bases and J by 0 bases; unmatched bases: 7. Per germline, CDR1 SQVTM and CDR2 ANQGSEA. Here the CDR3 reads CSATGQSSTDTQYF. The DNA of the CDR3 is TGCAGCGCAACGGGACAGTCTAGCACAGATACGCAGTATTTT.

The chain carries TRBV5-1 and TRBJ2-7, with TRBD2 as a possible D gene (6 bases). CDR1 and CDR2 from the germline V gene are SGHRS and YFSETQ. This CDR3 has 15 residues. Trimming removed 2 bases at V and 7 bases at J, with 19 bases between. The CDR3 region has the DNA TGCGCCAGCAGCTTTCAGGGACTGAACGATGAGGAGCAGTACTTC. It translates to CASSFQGLNDEEQYF.

This clone was seen a few times. This sequence joins TRBV4-1 and TRBJ2-3, with 7 bases that match TRBD2. Germline V gene lookup returns CDR1 MGHRA and CDR2 YSYEKL. J lost 1 base, V lost 4 bases, and 5 bases had no gene match. The CDR3 covers 15 residues. The CDR3 is CASSPGGLGTDTQYF. In DNA, the CDR3 is TGCGCCAGCAGCCCGGGGGGATTGGGCACAGATACGCAGTATTTT.

The chain links TRBV28 to TRBJ1-2, with a possible D match to TRBD1 (5 bases). V shed 8 bases and J shed 0 bases, with 10 bases lying between them. The CDR3 covers 13 residues. The germline V gene has CDR1 MDHEN and CDR2 SYDVKM. The CDR3 DNA reads TGTGCCAGCGGGGCGCTGACTAACTATGGCTACACCTTC. This gives the protein CASGALTNYGYTF.

The chain combines TRBV12-5 with TRBJ2-5; D is ambiguous. CDR3 length equals 12 residues. The V and J ends lost 9 bases and 4 bases respectively, with 12 bases between them. Germline CDR1 is LGHNT and CDR2 is FRNRAP. CDR3 loop: CASRGRAETQYF. The CDR3 bases are TGTGCTAGCCGTGGACGCGCAGAGACCCAGTACTTC.

The CDR3 sequence: CASSQDRRTAGYGYTF. The CDR3 DNA follows: TGCGCCAGCAGCCAAGATCGGAGGACAGCGGGCTATGGCTACACCTTC. This chain links TRBV4-3 with TRBJ1-2, with D possibly TRBD1 on 6 matching bases. Germline V gene data show CDR1 as LGHNA and CDR2 as YSLEER. CDR3 length: 16 residues. Trimming shortened V by 0 bases and J by 4 bases, and 15 bases separated the two germline ends.

The chain links TRBV12-5 to TRBJ1-3; D is undetermined. The CDR3 length is 17 residues. Trimming stripped 0 bases from V and 3 bases from J, with 15 bases between. Germline V gene data show CDR1 as LGHNT and CDR2 as FRNRAP. The CDR3 region has the DNA TGTGCTAGTGGTTTGGTACCAGACCCTGGAGGTGGAAACACCATATATTTT. The encoded protein is CASGLVPDPGGGNTIYF.

The genes are TRBV4-3 and TRBJ2-2; 8 bases map to TRBD2. The CDR3 has 15 amino acids. Trimming removed 0 bases from V and 7 bases from J; junction bases left unmatched: 4. Per the germline V gene, CDR1 is LGHNA and CDR2 is YSLEER. DNA for the CDR3: TGCGCCAGCAGCCAAGATCCGGGGGGGGACGGGGAGCTGTTTTTT. This codes for CASSQDPGGDGELFF.

The J gene is TRBJ2-2, the V gene TRBV9; a possible D gene is TRBD1 (6 bases). The germline V gene has CDR1 SGDLS and CDR2 YYNGEE. The CDR3 has 16 amino acids. V shed 0 bases and J shed 6 bases, with 15 bases lying between them. The CDR3 nucleotides are TGTGCCAGCAGCGTAGGGGTGGGACAATCTCCCGGGGAGCTGTTTTTT. Residues: CASSVGVGQSPGELFF.

The chain couples TRBV7-2 to TRBJ1-2; no clear D gene. Trimming left V 5 bases short and J 8 bases short, with 15 bases between. Germline CDR1 and CDR2: SGHTA and FQGNSA. The CDR3 consists of 13 residues. CDR3 residues: CASSPRTSGGYTF. DNA for the CDR3: TGTGCCAGCAGCCCCAGGACGTCGGGGGGCTACACCTTC.